The 14 T cell receptor beta chains presented below share a single source sample, sequenced in a study of blood T cell repertoires in COVID-19. TCRdb's table, derived via immunoSEQ multiplex PCR, lists solely in-frame clones and lacks some. The sample has almost 300,000 clones, approximately 86% seen once; the top ten hold 1.3%. Material for sequencing was peripheral blood. These receptor sequences come from a man between 70 and 80 years old with acute or convalescent COVID-19.

This clone has more than one count but fewer than ten. The rearrangement links TRBV7-9 to TRBJ2-1; 9 nucleotides align to TRBD2. Germline CDR1 is SEHNR and CDR2 is FQNEAQ (reference sequence). This CDR3 region has 16 residues. V was clipped by 3 bases and J by 3 bases; unmatched bases: 6. The CDR3 region has the DNA TGTGCCAGCAGCTTGGTAGCGGGAGCCCTCTACAATGAGCAGTTCTTC. Translation: CASSLVAGALYNEQFF.

The table lists this clone with a count of one. This rearrangement joins TRBV4-3 to TRBJ1-4; 7 bases map to TRBD1. Germline CDR1 reads LGHNA; CDR2 reads YSLEER. The junction had 8 bases not matched to a gene; V was cut back by 1 base and J by 6 bases. The length of the CDR3 is 16 residues. This chain's CDR3 is CASSQGGGTADEKLFF. In DNA, the CDR3 is TGCGCCAGCAGCCAAGGGGGTGGGACAGCGGATGAAAAACTGTTTTTT.

This chain links TRBV7-2 with TRBJ2-2; 8 bases fit TRBD2. From germline, CDR1 is SGHTA and CDR2 FQGNSA. CDR3 length: 14 residues. The V gene end was trimmed by 1 base and the J gene end by 8 bases; junction bases not matched to a gene: 3. The CDR3 DNA sequence: TGTGCCAGCAGCTTAGTGGGGACTAGGGGGGAGCTGTTTTTT. This codes for CASSLVGTRGELFF.

The V and J genes are TRBV6-1 and TRBJ1-1, with 9 bases identical to TRBD1. V lost 4 bases, J lost 0 bases, and 6 bases stayed unmatched. The CDR3 totals 16 residues. The germline CDR1 and CDR2 sequences are MNHNS and SASEGT. Written as DNA, the CDR3 is TGTGCCAGCAGTGGGACAGGGGAAGGGATGAACACTGAAGCTTTCTTT. Translating it yields CASSGTGEGMNTEAFF.

The chain carries TRBV6-2 or TRBV6-3 and TRBJ2-5; TRBD2 might be the D (6 bases). CDR3 length: 13 amino acids. Germline V lookup: CDR1 MNHEY, CDR2 SVGEGT. V was shortened by 5 bases and J by 3 bases, with 10 bases between the two germline ends. The CDR3 loop is CASSRREKETQYF. In nucleotides, the CDR3 is TGTGCCAGCAGTAGACGGGAGAAAGAGACCCAGTACTTC.

The rearrangement links TRBV19 to TRBJ1-2, with D hard to call. There are 13 residues in the CDR3. V lost 1 base and J 4 bases, leaving 7 bases between the germline ends. Germline V CDR1 and CDR2: LNHDA, SQIVND (reference sequence). The CDR3 nucleotides are TGTGCCAGTAGTATAGCACACCTCTATGGCTACACCTTC. It is translated as CASSIAHLYGYTF. Combining the CDR3 with reference TRBV19 and TRBJ1-2 gives the whole variable domain DGGITQSPKYLFRKEGQNVTLSCEQNLNHDAMYWYRQDPGQGLRLIYYSQIVNDFQKGDIAEGYSVSREKKESFPLTVTSAQKNPTAFYLCASSIAHLYGYTFGSGTRLTVV.

The chain recombines TRBV7-8 with TRBJ1-6; no firm D call. With 6 bases removed from V and 7 bases from J, the gap between germline ends came to 10 bases. CDR3 length equals 13 residues. Germline assignment: CDR1 SGHVS and CDR2 FQNEAQ. The CDR3 reads CASREVGNSPLHF. DNA of the CDR3: TGTGCCAGCAGGGAGGTGGGGAATTCACCCCTCCACTTT.

V and J are TRBV19 and TRBJ2-3; 7 bases are shared with TRBD2. Germline CDR1 LNHDA, CDR2 SQIVND (reference sequence). The V and J ends lost 3 bases and 3 bases, in that order; junction bases with no gene match: 6. The CDR3 is 15 residues long. CDR3 bases: TGTGCCAGTAGTATTACGGGAGGATTTACAGATACGCAGTATTTT. Residues: CASSITGGFTDTQYF.

The chain joins TRBV5-1 to TRBJ2-2, with TRBD1 matching over 10 bases. Germline CDR1 and CDR2: SGHRS and YFSETQ. This CDR3 is built from 13 residues. Unmatched junction bases numbered 0, after V lost 5 bases and J lost 5 bases. The DNA of the CDR3 is TGCGCCAGCAGGGGACAGGGGACCGGGGAGCTGTTTTTT. It codes for CASRGQGTGELFF.

The chain joins TRBV19 to TRBJ1-5, with D possibly TRBD1 on 5 matching bases. CDR1 is LNHDA and CDR2 is SQIVND in the germline V gene (reference sequence). V was trimmed by 1 base and J by 3 bases, leaving 10 bases between them. The CDR3 totals 15 residues. The CDR3, as DNA: TGTGCCAGTAGTATAGGACAGCCTAACAATCAGCCCCAGCATTTT. Protein: CASSIGQPNNQPQHF.

The chain uses TRBV18 and TRBJ1-1; a possible D gene is TRBD1 (6 bases). The CDR3 extends over 12 amino acids. V lost 1 base, J lost 6 bases, and 6 bases lay in between. CDR1 and CDR2 (germline): KGHSH, LQKENI. CDR3 in DNA: TGTGCCAGCTCACCACAGGGGGCTGAAGCTTTCTTT. Translation: CASSPQGAEAFF.

This clone appeared once. The chain joins TRBV7-8 to TRBJ2-5, with 11 bases lining up with TRBD1. Trimming at V came to 1 base and at J to 7 bases, leaving 5 bases not matched to a gene. The CDR3 length is 15 residues. Germline V gives CDR1 SGHVS, CDR2 FQNEAQ. The CDR3 spells CASSLVDRGRGTQYF. In DNA, the CDR3 is TGTGCCAGCAGCTTAGTGGACAGGGGGCGGGGGACCCAGTACTTC.

The rearrangement uses TRBV30 and TRBJ1-2; D perhaps matches TRBD1 (5 bases). The CDR3 spans 14 residues. V lost 0 bases and J 7 bases, leaving 15 bases between the germline ends. The germline CDR1 and CDR2 sequences are GTSNPN and SVGIG (reference sequence). The CDR3 DNA sequence: TGTGCCTGGAGTGTCGGAAGGCAGGGTGCTGGCTACACCTTC. Its translation: CAWSVGRQGAGYTF.

This chain connects TRBV2 to TRBJ1-4; D not resolved. Germline V lookup: CDR1 SNHLY, CDR2 FYNNEI. This CDR3 has 14 residues. With 5 bases removed from V and 2 bases from J, the gap between germline ends came to 9 bases. The CDR3 DNA sequence: TGTGCCAGCAGTTACACCAGGACTAATGAAAAACTGTTTTTT. Amino acids: CASSYTRTNEKLFF.